This T cell receptor (beta chain) was observed in a study of cytomegalovirus exposure and HLA in healthy donors. The CDR3 length is 15 residues. Trimming shortened V by 5 bases and J by 4 bases, and 15 bases separated the two germline ends. The germline V gene encodes CDR1 MNHNY and CDR2 SVGAGI (reference sequence). On this clone itself: Its antigen is still unknown.

Some clones are missing from TCRdb's copy, which holds only in-frame ones; the method was immunoSEQ multiplex PCR. The sample carries some 140,000 clones, approximately 86% recorded once. The study, taken as a whole, reports: In a later analysis, first-cohort TCR clusters were found to tend to co-occur in the approximately 120 validation repertoires. Specificity of a few CMV-associated chains for CMV antigens was verified in vitro.

This sequence originates from a man aged 18 to 29 in good health and CMV-seropositive. The chain links TRBV6-6 to TRBJ2-1, with D tentatively TRBD1 (6 bases). Sequencing input: PBMCs. The DNA of the CDR3 is TGTGCCAGCAGTGCCGGGACACTGCCTTACAATGAGCAGTTCTTC. The encoded protein is CASSAGTLPYNEQFF.